Listed below are T cell receptor beta chains from one sample, sequenced in a study of CD8+ T cells in alopecia areata. This table comes from immunoSEQ multiplex PCR, and its TCRdb copy is limited to in-frame clones, with some not included. This table holds roughly 280,000 clones, 60% found once. Sequenced material: CD4+ T cells sorted from blood, taken around week 54, from a patient treated with tofacitinib. The receptors stem from a human donor with alopecia areata. Each CDR3 is given with its conserved first and last residue. D genes are given only for firm matches.

d_call | v_call | cdr3_aa
- | TRBV29-1 | CSVGGSDGYTF
TRBD2 | TRBV10-3 | CAIRGTTYPYEQYF
- | TRBV18 | CASSPGGFEKLFF
TRBD1 | TRBV29-1 | CSVGQGAGYEQYF
- | TRBV4-3 | CASSQLGGGELFF
- | TRBV6-1 | CASIALTGQGPQHF
- | TRBV6-6 | CASSPGRETQYF
- | TRBV5-1 | CASSFRRGGYEQYF
- | TRBV18 | CASSRNTDTQYF
TRBD1 | TRBV18 | CASSFLGQGAAKNIQYF
- | TRBV19 | CASSTDRTVGRNSPLHF
- | TRBV9 | CASSVGQSSGNTIYF
- | TRBV7-9 | CASSLQVTIGQFF
- | TRBV29-1 | CSAPGRSQETQYF
- | TRBV7-2 | CASSSTGPGPQHF
TRBD1 | TRBV5-1 | CASSLQGAVDEQFF
- | TRBV29-1 | CSVEVATKGYGYTF
TRBD1 | TRBV7-9 | CASSSQGGTEAFF
- | TRBV29-1 | CSVVPGLRVDEQYF
- | TRBV6-6 | CASRVRYEQYF
- | TRBV29-1 | CSVEAGAESQYF
- | TRBV18 | CASSEERGIQETQYF
- | TRBV29-1 | CSVLVGVGETQYF
- | TRBV4-3 | CASSHADRVNSPLHF
- | TRBV25-1 | CASSSEWDTEAFF
- | TRBV27 | CASSSGTQVYSYEQYF
TRBD1 | TRBV6-5 | CASSYEGALGEQYF
- | TRBV29-1 | CSVEQGGRQFF
- | TRBV30 | CAWTWNTEAFF